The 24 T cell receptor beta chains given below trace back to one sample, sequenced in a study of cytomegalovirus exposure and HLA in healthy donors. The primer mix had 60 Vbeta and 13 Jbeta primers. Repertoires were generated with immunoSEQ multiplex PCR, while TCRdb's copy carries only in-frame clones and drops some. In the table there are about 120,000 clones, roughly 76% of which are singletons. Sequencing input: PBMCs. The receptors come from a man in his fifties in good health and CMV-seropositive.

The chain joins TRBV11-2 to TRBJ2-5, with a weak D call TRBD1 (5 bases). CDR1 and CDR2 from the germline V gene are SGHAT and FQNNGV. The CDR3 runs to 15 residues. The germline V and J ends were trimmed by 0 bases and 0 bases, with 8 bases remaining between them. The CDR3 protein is CASSLEGLDQETQYF. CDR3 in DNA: TGTGCCAGCAGCTTAGAGGGGCTAGACCAAGAGACCCAGTACTTC. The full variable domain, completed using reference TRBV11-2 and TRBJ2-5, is EAGVAQSPRYKIIEKRQSVAFWCNPISGHATLYWYQQILGQGPKLLIQFQNNGVVDDSQLPKDRFSAERLKGVDSTLKIQPAKLEDSAVYLCASSLEGLDQETQYFGPGTRLLVL.

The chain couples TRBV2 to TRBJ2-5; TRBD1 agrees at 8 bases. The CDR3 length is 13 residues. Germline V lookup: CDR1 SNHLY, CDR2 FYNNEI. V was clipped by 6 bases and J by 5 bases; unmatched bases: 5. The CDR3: CASSDRGLETQYF. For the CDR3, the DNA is TGTGCCAGCAGCGACAGGGGTTTGGAGACCCAGTACTTC.

DNA of the CDR3: TGCAGCGTTGAGGGGGACAGGGACGAGCAGTACTTC. Amino acids: CSVEGDRDEQYF. V is TRBV29-1 and J is TRBJ2-7; 9 bases match TRBD1. With 3 bases clipped from V and 5 bases from J, the junction kept 2 bases outside the gene matches. Germline V gene lookup returns CDR1 SQVTM and CDR2 ANQGSEA. The CDR3 totals 12 residues.

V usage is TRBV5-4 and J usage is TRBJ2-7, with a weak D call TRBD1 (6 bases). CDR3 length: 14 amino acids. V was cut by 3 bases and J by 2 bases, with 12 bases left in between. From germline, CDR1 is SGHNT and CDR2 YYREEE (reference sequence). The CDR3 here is CASSSTGHTYEQYF. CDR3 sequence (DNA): TGTGCCAGCAGCTCGACAGGACACACCTACGAGCAGTACTTC.

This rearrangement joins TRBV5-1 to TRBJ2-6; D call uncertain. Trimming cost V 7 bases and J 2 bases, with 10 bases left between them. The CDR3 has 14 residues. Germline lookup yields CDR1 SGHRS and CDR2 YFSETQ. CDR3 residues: CASLLGAGANVLTF. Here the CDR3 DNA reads TGCGCCAGCCTTCTAGGAGCTGGGGCCAACGTCCTGACTTTC.

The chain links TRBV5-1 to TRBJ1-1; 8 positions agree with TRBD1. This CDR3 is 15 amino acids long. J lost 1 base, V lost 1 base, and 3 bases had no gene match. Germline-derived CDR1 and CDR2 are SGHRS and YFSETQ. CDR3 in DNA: TGCGCCAGCAGCTTGAAGGGGACAGGGAACACTGAAGCTTTCTTT. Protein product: CASSLKGTGNTEAFF.

The CDR3 DNA is TGCGCCAGCAGCTTGGTTCGGGGGGGCACAGATACGCAGTATTTT. It specifies CASSLVRGGTDTQYF. The V and J genes are TRBV5-1 and TRBJ2-3; TRBD2 matches at 7 bases. The CDR3 runs 15 residues. V was pared by 0 bases and J by 1 base, with 2 bases of the junction left unmatched. Per the germline V gene, CDR1 is SGHRS and CDR2 is YFSETQ.

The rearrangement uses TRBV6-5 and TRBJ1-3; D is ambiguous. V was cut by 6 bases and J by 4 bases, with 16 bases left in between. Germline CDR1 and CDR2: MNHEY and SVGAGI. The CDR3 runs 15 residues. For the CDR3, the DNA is TGTGCCAGCAGGCCCCACTTCTCCTCAGGAAACACCATATATTTT. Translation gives CASRPHFSSGNTIYF.

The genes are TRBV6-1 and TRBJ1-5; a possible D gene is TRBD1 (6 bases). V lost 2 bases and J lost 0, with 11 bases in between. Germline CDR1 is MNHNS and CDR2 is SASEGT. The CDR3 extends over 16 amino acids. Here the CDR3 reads CASSEMTGYSNQPQHF. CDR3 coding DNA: TGTGCCAGCAGTGAAATGACAGGCTATAGCAATCAGCCCCAGCATTTT.

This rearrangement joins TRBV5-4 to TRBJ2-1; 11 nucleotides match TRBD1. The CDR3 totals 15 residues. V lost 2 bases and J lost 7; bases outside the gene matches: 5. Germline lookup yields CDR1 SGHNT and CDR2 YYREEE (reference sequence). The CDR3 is CASSFGTGGANEQFF. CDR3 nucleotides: TGTGCCAGCAGCTTTGGGACAGGGGGTGCGAATGAGCAGTTCTTC.

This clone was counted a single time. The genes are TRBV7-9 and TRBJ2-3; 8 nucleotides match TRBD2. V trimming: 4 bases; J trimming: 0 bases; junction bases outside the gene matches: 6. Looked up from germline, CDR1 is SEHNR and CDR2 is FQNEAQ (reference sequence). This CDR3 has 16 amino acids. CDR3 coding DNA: TGTGCCAGCAGCTCTTTTAGCGGGAAAAGCACAGATACGCAGTATTTT. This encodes CASSSFSGKSTDTQYF.

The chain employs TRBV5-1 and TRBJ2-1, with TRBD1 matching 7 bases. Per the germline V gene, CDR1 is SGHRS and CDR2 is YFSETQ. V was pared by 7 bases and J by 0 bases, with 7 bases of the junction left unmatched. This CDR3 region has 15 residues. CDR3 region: CASRRDSSSYNEQFF. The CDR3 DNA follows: TGCGCCAGCCGCCGGGACAGCAGCTCCTACAATGAGCAGTTCTTC.

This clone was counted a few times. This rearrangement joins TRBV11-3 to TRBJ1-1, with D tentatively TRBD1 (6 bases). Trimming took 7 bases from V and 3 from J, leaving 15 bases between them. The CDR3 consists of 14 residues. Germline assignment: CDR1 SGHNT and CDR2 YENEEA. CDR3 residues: CASTRGGLDTEAFF. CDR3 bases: TGTGCCAGCACTAGAGGGGGTTTGGACACTGAAGCTTTCTTT.

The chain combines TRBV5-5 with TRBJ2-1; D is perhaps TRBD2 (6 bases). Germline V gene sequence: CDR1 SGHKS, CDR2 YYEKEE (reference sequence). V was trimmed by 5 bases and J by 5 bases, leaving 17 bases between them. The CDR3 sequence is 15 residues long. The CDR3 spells CASSRGDLRDNEQFF. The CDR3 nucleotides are TGTGCCAGCAGTCGCGGGGACCTCAGGGACAATGAGCAGTTCTTC.

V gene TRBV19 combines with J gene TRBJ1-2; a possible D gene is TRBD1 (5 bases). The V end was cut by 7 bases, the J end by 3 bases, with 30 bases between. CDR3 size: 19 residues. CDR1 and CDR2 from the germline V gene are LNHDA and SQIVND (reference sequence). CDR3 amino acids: CASTALISGGRPGYYGYTF. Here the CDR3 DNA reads TGTGCCAGTACCGCCCTAATATCGGGGGGTCGACCCGGCTACTATGGCTACACCTTC.

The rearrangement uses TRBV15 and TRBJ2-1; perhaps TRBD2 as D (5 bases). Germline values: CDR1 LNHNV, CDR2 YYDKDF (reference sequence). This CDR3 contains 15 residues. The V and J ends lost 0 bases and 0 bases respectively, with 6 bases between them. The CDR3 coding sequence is TGTGCCACCAGCAGAGAAGGAGGCTCCTACAATGAGCAGTTCTTC. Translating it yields CATSREGGSYNEQFF.

The CDR3 DNA is TGTGCCAGCAGTAAGACAGACAACTATGGCTACACCTTC. Translating it yields CASSKTDNYGYTF. The chain joins TRBV6-5 to TRBJ1-2; perhaps TRBD1 as D (5 bases). Germline V gene lookup returns CDR1 MNHEY and CDR2 SVGAGI. V was trimmed by 5 bases and J by 2 bases, leaving 9 bases between them. The CDR3 length is 13 residues.

The CDR3 bases are TGCGCCAGCACCACCCTCGGCACTAGCGGGAGCAATGAGCAGTTCTTC. Translating it yields CASTTLGTSGSNEQFF. This chain uses TRBV5-1 with TRBJ2-1, with 11 bases matching TRBD2. J was trimmed by 6 bases and V by 6 bases; bases with no gene match: 11. The CDR3 has 16 residues. CDR1 and CDR2 (germline): SGHRS, YFSETQ.

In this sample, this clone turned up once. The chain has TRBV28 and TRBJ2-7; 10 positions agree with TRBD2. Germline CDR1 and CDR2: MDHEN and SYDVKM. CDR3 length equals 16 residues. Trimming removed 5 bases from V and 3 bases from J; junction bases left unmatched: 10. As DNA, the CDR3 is TGTGCCAGCAGTGGACTAGCGGCAGGACCAAACTACGAGCAGTACTTC. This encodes CASSGLAAGPNYEQYF.

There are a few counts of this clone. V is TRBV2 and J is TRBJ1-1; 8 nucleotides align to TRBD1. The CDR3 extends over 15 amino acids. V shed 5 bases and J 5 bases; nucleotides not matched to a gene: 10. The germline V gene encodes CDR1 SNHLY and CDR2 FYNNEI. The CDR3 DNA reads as TGTGCCAGCAGTCCGGATGGGAGACAGGGGACTGAAGCTTTCTTT. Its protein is CASSPDGRQGTEAFF.

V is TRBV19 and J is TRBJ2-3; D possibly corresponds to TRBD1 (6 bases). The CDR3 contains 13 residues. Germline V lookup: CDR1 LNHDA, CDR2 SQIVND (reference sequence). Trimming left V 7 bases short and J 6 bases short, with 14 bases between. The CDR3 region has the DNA TGTGCCAGTACGGGACATGGAACCGATACGCAGTATTTT. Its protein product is CASTGHGTDTQYF.

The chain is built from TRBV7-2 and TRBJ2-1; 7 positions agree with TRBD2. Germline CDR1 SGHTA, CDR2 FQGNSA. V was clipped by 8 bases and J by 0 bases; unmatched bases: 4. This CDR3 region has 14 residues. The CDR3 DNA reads TGTGCCAGCGAAGCGGGATTCTCCTACAATGAGCAGTTCTTC. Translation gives CASEAGFSYNEQFF.

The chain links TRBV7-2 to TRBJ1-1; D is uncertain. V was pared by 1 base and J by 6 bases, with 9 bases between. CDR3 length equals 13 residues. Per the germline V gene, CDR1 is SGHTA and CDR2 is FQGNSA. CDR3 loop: CASSLGIGAEAFF. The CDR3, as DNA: TGTGCCAGCAGCTTAGGTATCGGGGCTGAAGCTTTCTTT.

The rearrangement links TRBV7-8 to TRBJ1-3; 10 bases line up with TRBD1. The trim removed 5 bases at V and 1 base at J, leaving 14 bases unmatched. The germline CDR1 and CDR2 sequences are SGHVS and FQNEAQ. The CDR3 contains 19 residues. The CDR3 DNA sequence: TGTGCCAGCAGCCCGAGGGACAGGGGTTTGATTGGGTCTGGAAACACCATATATTTT. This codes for CASSPRDRGLIGSGNTIYF.